Following are 9 T cell receptor beta chains from one sample sequenced in a study of blood T cells in healthy people across ages. PCR was performed a second time for about 7 to 11 cycles using a sample-barcoded 5' primer and a J-beta primer mix. MiXCR, run by TCRdb on the 5' RACE reads, gives a single entry per CDR3 protein. The sample has more than 550,000 distinct CDR3 sequences, 22% seen once. Material for sequencing was blood. These receptors originate from a man between 65 and 79 years old in good health.

This chain links TRBV6-5 with TRBJ2-3; the D call may be TRBD1 or TRBD2 (5 bases each). This CDR3 is 15 amino acids long. The V end was cut by 5 bases, the J end by 0 bases, with 12 bases between. Germline V lookup: CDR1 MNHEY, CDR2 SVGAGI. As DNA, the CDR3 is TGTGCCAGCAGTGCCCGGGACCCGAGCACAGATACGCAGTATTTT. Protein: CASSARDPSTDTQYF.

CDR3 sequence (DNA): TGCAGTGCTAGGACGAGTTGGGACATTCAGTACTTC. It codes for CSARTSWDIQYF. The chain couples TRBV20-1 to TRBJ2-4; D not resolved. This CDR3 contains 12 residues. Germline V gene data show CDR1 as DFQATT and CDR2 as SNEGSKA (reference sequence). Trimming removed 3 bases from V and 8 bases from J, with 11 bases in between.

This clonotype was observed a few times. The chain carries TRBV12-3 or TRBV12-4 and TRBJ2-5; no clear D. The J call is uncertain, as TRBJ2-1 better fits the DNA end. The CDR3 is 11 residues long. CDR3 in amino acids: CASSNSNEQFF. CDR3 coding DNA: TGTGCCAGCAGTAACAGCAATGAGCAGTTCTTC.

This clonotype was picked up a small number of times. The chain joins TRBV5-1 to TRBJ2-1; 14 bases match TRBD2. This CDR3 region has 19 residues. The junction had 12 bases not matched to a gene; V was cut back by 0 bases and J by 7 bases. Looked up from germline, CDR1 is SGHRS and CDR2 is YFSETQ. The CDR3 loop is CASSLVSRGTSGRFNEQFF. CDR3 coding DNA: TGCGCCAGCAGCTTGGTGAGCCGGGGGACTAGCGGGAGATTTAATGAGCAGTTCTTC.

At least ten counts were recorded for this clonotype. The chain uses TRBV20-1 and TRBJ2-7; D perhaps matches TRBD1 (5 bases). This CDR3 contains 13 residues. The germline V gene has CDR1 DFQATT and CDR2 SNEGSKA (reference sequence). V lost 0 bases and J 7 bases, leaving 13 bases between the germline ends. The CDR3 DNA follows: TGCAGTGCTAGAGAATCAGGGTTAGGTGAGCAGTACTTC. Translating gives CSARESGLGEQYF.

V usage is TRBV5-1 and J usage is TRBJ2-5; 9 positions agree with TRBD1. Near its end, the DNA agrees better with TRBJ2-7, so the J call may be wrong. The germline V gene has CDR1 SGHRS and CDR2 YFSETQ. The CDR3 sequence is 15 residues long. The CDR3 here is CASQKGTGIDNEQYF. DNA of the CDR3: TGCGCCAGCCAGAAGGGGACAGGGATTGATAACGAGCAGTACTTC.

This clonotype has a handful of counts. The chain combines TRBV20-1 with TRBJ2-5, with 8 positions matching TRBD2. The length of the CDR3 is 12 residues. CDR1 and CDR2 (germline): DFQATT, SNEGSKA (reference sequence). CDR3 in amino acids: CRAQAGVETQYF. In nucleotides, the CDR3 is TGCAGGGCCCAAGCGGGAGTAGAGACCCAGTACTTC.

The chain recombines TRBV6-2 or TRBV6-3 with TRBJ2-7; D perhaps matches TRBD2 (5 bases). V lost 7 bases and J lost 2, with 15 bases in between. CDR1 and CDR2 (germline): MNHEY, SVGEGT. The CDR3 length is 14 residues. CDR3 sequence reads: CASTNSPAAYEQYV. As DNA, the CDR3 is TGTGCCAGCACTAACTCCCCAGCGGCCTACGAGCAGTACGTC.

This clonotype came up many times. V is TRBV10-3 and J is TRBJ1-4; TRBD1 aligns across 8 bases. Germline CDR1 is ENHRY and CDR2 is SYGVKD. The V segment lost 4 bases and the J segment 3 bases; nucleotides outside the gene matches: 7. There are 16 residues in the CDR3. The CDR3 sequence: CAISVTPRGPNEKLFF. As DNA, the CDR3 is TGTGCCATCAGTGTAACCCCCAGGGGGCCTAATGAAAAACTGTTTTTT.